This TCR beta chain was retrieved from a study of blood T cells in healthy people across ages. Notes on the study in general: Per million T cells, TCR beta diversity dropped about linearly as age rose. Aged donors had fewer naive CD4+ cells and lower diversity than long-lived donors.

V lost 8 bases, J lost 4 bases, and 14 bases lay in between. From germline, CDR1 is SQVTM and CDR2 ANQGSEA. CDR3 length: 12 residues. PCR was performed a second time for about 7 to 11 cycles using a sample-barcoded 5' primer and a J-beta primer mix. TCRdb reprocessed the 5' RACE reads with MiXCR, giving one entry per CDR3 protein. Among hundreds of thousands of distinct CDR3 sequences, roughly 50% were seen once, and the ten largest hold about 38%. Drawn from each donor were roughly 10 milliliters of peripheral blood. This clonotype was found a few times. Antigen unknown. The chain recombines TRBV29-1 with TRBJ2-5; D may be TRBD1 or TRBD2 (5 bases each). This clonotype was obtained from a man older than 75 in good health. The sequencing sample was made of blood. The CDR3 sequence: CSTATGTETQYF. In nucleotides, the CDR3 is TGCAGCACTGCGACGGGGACAGAGACCCAGTACTTC.